These 21 T cell receptor beta chains were all obtained from the same sample, sequenced in a study of T-cell memory formation after mild COVID-19 (TCRdb year 2021). The protocol used for the library was 5' RACE. The reads were generated on an Illumina NovaSeq 6000. The public reads were run again by TCRdb, first through fastp at Q25 and then through MiXCR, and only productive beta chains were kept. Identical CDR3 proteins give one entry, which carries the most common genes and DNA. The sample data list about 270,000 distinct CDR3 sequences, and 15% to 20% of these were observed just once. About 23% of the sample lies in the top ten. Input material: PBMCs or a T cell subset sorted from them (not recorded which). These receptors originate from a man aged 18-30 years who had mild COVID-19 (a few samples of this study predate the infection). The sample titles of this study are shuffled in the database, so cell type and time point are left out; the donor was told from shared clones.

The chain couples TRBV7-9 to TRBJ2-3; 7 bases agree with TRBD2. Germline V gene lookup returns CDR1 SEHNR and CDR2 FQNEAQ (reference sequence). The ends lost 11 bases at V and 2 bases at J; junction bases unmatched: 10. The CDR3 contains 14 residues. DNA of the CDR3: TGTGCCGAAAAAGGCGGGGGAGACACAGATACGCAGTATTTT. Its translation: CAEKGGGDTDTQYF.

This chain links TRBV11-1 with TRBJ2-3; TRBD2 might be the D (5 bases). CDR1 SGHAT and CDR2 FQDESV come from the germline V gene (reference sequence). The length of the CDR3 is 11 residues. V gave up 5 bases and J gave up 9 bases, with 9 bases separating them. The CDR3 protein is CASSEAETQYF. The CDR3 DNA sequence: TGTGCCAGCAGCGAAGCGGAGACGCAGTATTTT.

This sequence joins TRBV4-3 and TRBJ1-2; no definite D call. Germline CDR1 and CDR2: LGHNA and YSLEER. Trimming removed 4 bases from V and 4 bases from J, with 16 bases in between. The CDR3 has 15 residues. The CDR3 DNA reads TGCGCCAGCAGCCCCGGCCTACGGAGCATCTATGGCTACACCTTC. Protein product: CASSPGLRSIYGYTF.

The CDR3 spells CASSLNGQGSSPLHF. CDR3 sequence (DNA): TGCGCCAGCAGCTTAAACGGACAGGGGAGTTCACCCCTCCACTTT. The chain couples TRBV5-1 to TRBJ1-6; TRBD1 aligns across 9 bases. Germline-derived CDR1 and CDR2 are SGHRS and YFSETQ. This CDR3 is built from 15 residues. V shed 2 bases and J 9 bases; nucleotides not matched to a gene: 6.

This clonotype was seen repeatedly, ten times or more. This chain uses TRBV20-1 with TRBJ2-5; 10 nucleotides agree with TRBD2. Per the germline V gene, CDR1 is DFQATT and CDR2 is SNEGSKA (reference sequence). Germline trimming cut 2 bases from V and 5 bases from J; bases unmatched to any gene: 8. The CDR3 is made up of 15 amino acids. The CDR3 DNA is TGCAGTGCTAGACCCCTAGCGGGGGCGTCGGAGACCCAGTACTTC. Its translation: CSARPLAGASETQYF.

The V call is TRBV10-2, the J call TRBJ2-5; no clear D. The CDR3 runs 12 residues. Germline V gene data show CDR1 as WSHSY and CDR2 as SAAADI. The V end lost 3 bases, the J end lost 5 bases, and 7 bases lay between the germline ends. The CDR3 reads CASSDQRETQYF. CDR3 nucleotides: TGCGCCAGCAGTGACCAAAGGGAGACCCAGTACTTC.

This clonotype was detected a few times. V usage is TRBV6-2 or TRBV6-3 and J usage is TRBJ1-1, with D hard to call. Trimming removed 6 bases at V and 2 bases at J, with 10 bases between. The CDR3 consists of 13 residues. Looked up from germline, CDR1 is MNHEY and CDR2 is SVGEGT. CDR3 sequence (DNA): TGTGCCAGCAGCCTAGTCAGAAACACTGAAGCTTTCTTT. It encodes CASSLVRNTEAFF.

This clonotype has at least ten counts. The V and J genes are TRBV18 and TRBJ1-1; TRBD1 might be the D (6 bases). V was pared by 4 bases and J by 1 base, with 19 bases between. The germline V gene encodes CDR1 KGHSH and CDR2 LQKENI. The CDR3 extends over 17 amino acids. CDR3 sequence (DNA): TGTGCCAGCTCACTCCTCGCCGGGGGCCCATGGAACACTGAAGCTTTCTTT. Residues: CASSLLAGGPWNTEAFF.

V usage is TRBV15 and J usage is TRBJ1-6; D is perhaps TRBD1 (6 bases). From germline, CDR1 is LNHNV and CDR2 YYDKDF (reference sequence). The CDR3 is 15 amino acids. The V and J ends lost 2 bases and 8 bases respectively, with 13 bases between them. CDR3 DNA sequence: TGTGCCACCAGCAGATCCCCCGCAGGGGATTCACCCCTCCACTTT. It codes for CATSRSPAGDSPLHF.

The rearrangement links TRBV9 to TRBJ1-1; perhaps TRBD1 as D (5 bases). This CDR3 has 15 amino acids. V lost 5 bases to trimming and J lost 0 bases, with 14 bases between them. Germline V CDR1 and CDR2: SGDLS, YYNGEE. CDR3 nucleotide sequence: TGTGCCAGCAGGAAAATCGGGGGGGTGAACACTGAAGCTTTCTTT. It yields the protein CASRKIGGVNTEAFF.

This clonotype was seen just once. The chain joins TRBV28 to TRBJ2-1, with D perhaps TRBD1 (6 bases). V shed 4 bases and J shed 0 bases, with 22 bases lying between them. The germline CDR1 and CDR2 sequences are MDHEN and SYDVKM. This CDR3 has 19 amino acids. The CDR3 here is CASSSWGQGRFSSYNEQFF. The CDR3 DNA reads TGTGCCAGCAGTTCTTGGGGGCAGGGTAGATTCAGCTCCTACAATGAGCAGTTCTTC.

The chain couples TRBV21-1 to TRBJ2-7; the table's D gene call, TRBD1, was not cross checked with the DNA. TRBV21-1 counts as a pseudogene. The CDR3 consists of 14 residues. Here the CDR3 reads CASIGQALIYEQYF. The CDR3, as DNA: TGTGCCAGCATCGGACAGGCGCTAATCTACGAGCAGTACTTC.

This clonotype was recorded a few times. The V and J genes are TRBV15 and TRBJ1-2; no reliable D call. Deletions cut 3 bases from V and 8 bases from J, with 13 bases between. This CDR3 contains 13 residues. CDR1 is LNHNV and CDR2 is YYDKDF in the germline V gene (reference sequence). The CDR3 DNA sequence: TGTGCCACCAGCAGGGACTATACAAGGGGCTACACCTTC. Translated: CATSRDYTRGYTF.

CDR3 loop: CASSLGVFQETQYF. CDR3 DNA sequence: TGCGCCAGCAGCTTGGGTGTATTCCAAGAGACCCAGTACTTC. The gene calls are TRBV5-1 and TRBJ2-5; D remains ambiguous. Trimming shortened V by 0 bases and J by 1 base, and 7 bases separated the two germline ends. Looked up from germline, CDR1 is SGHRS and CDR2 is YFSETQ. This CDR3 region has 14 residues.

This chain links TRBV29-1 with TRBJ1-2, with D maybe TRBD1 (6 bases). Per germline, CDR1 SQVTM and CDR2 ANQGSEA. There are 14 residues in the CDR3. V was pared by 6 bases and J by 8 bases, with 22 bases between. In nucleotides, the CDR3 is TGCAGCGTCGACTCACCGGACAGCGGCTTGGGCTACACCTTC. As protein: CSVDSPDSGLGYTF.

The chain recombines TRBV19 with TRBJ1-1; a weak D match, TRBD1 (5 bases). Germline values: CDR1 LNHDA, CDR2 SQIVND (reference sequence). This CDR3 contains 14 residues. The V end was cut by 9 bases, the J end by 1 base, with 15 bases between. The CDR3, as DNA: TGTGCCAGCAGGGATGGACCGACGAACACTGAAGCTTTCTTT. Its translation is CASRDGPTNTEAFF.

This clonotype showed up many times. The J gene is TRBJ1-1, the V gene TRBV6-6; D perhaps matches TRBD1 (5 bases). The ends were cut back, 4 bases at V and 1 base at J, with 7 bases in the middle. The germline gives CDR1 MNHNY, CDR2 SVGAGI (reference sequence). CDR3 size: 13 residues. CDR3 sequence (DNA): TGTGCCAGCAGTTTGACAGAGAACACTGAAGCTTTCTTT. It is translated as CASSLTENTEAFF.

This clonotype was counted a single time. V and J are TRBV5-4 and TRBJ2-3, with 10 bases lining up with TRBD1. The germline V gene has CDR1 SGHNT and CDR2 YYREEE (reference sequence). The CDR3 totals 16 residues. V lost 3 bases to trimming and J lost 6 bases; unmatched junction nucleotides: 10. DNA for the CDR3: TGTGCCAGCAGCTCTTTGACAGGGGGCGGGTCCGATACGCAGTATTTT. It is translated as CASSSLTGGGSDTQYF. Variable domain in full (rest from reference TRBV5-4 and TRBJ2-3): ETGVTQSPTHLIKTRGQQVTLRCSSQSGHNTVSWYQQALGQGPQFIFQYYREEENGRGNFPPRFSGLQFPNYSSELNVNALELDDSALYLCASSSLTGGGSDTQYFGPGTRLTVL.

This clonotype was detected many times. The chain couples TRBV11-2 to TRBJ1-1, with a weak D call TRBD1 (5 bases). With 2 bases removed from V and 4 bases from J, the gap between germline ends came to 11 bases. Germline lookup yields CDR1 SGHAT and CDR2 FQNNGV. This CDR3 has 14 amino acids. CDR3 sequence: CASSLYGGSTEAFF. CDR3 DNA: TGTGCCAGCAGCTTATACGGGGGTAGCACTGAAGCTTTCTTT.

This clonotype showed up just a few times. The chain carries TRBV14 and TRBJ2-5; D is possibly TRBD2 (6 bases). The CDR3 has 15 amino acids. Germline lookup yields CDR1 SGHDN and CDR2 FVKESK. Deletions cut 1 base from V and 5 bases from J, with 14 bases between. The CDR3 sequence is CASSQVSGRGETQYF. The DNA for the CDR3 is TGTGCCAGCAGCCAAGTAAGCGGGCGCGGCGAGACCCAGTACTTC.

This clonotype was detected many times. The chain carries TRBV12-3 or TRBV12-4 and TRBJ2-2; D gene ambiguous. The V and J ends lost 5 bases and 8 bases respectively, with 6 bases between them. This CDR3 spans 11 amino acids. CDR3 region: CASSIRGELFF. CDR3 in DNA: TGTGCCAGCAGTATAAGGGGGGAGCTGTTTTTT.